Presented here are 10 T cell receptor beta chains from one specimen sequenced in a study of T cells after yellow fever vaccination. TCRdb re-analysed the 5' RACE reads in MiXCR, keeping a single row per CDR3 protein. The sample holds about 350,000 distinct CDR3 sequences, approximately 4% seen once. This sample comprised PBMCs, obtained 5 days after the yellow fever booster vaccination. These receptors were taken from a man between 18 and 35 years old who received the YFV17D yellow fever vaccine.

The chain employs TRBV14 and TRBJ2-4; D gene uncertain. Germline assignment: CDR1 SGHDN and CDR2 FVKESK. V was clipped by 2 bases and J by 2 bases, with 4 bases between them. The CDR3 runs to 13 residues. CDR3 protein: CASSQISKNIQYF. Written as DNA, the CDR3 is TGTGCCAGCAGCCAAATATCCAAAAACATTCAGTACTTC.

In this sample, this clonotype turned up a few times. This chain connects TRBV4-1 to TRBJ2-3; the D is unclear. The CDR3 spans 16 residues. Per the germline V gene, CDR1 is MGHRA and CDR2 is YSYEKL. Trimming shortened V by 0 bases and J by 0 bases, and 10 bases separated the two germline ends. The CDR3 loop reads CASSQEEFSSTDTQYF. CDR3 in DNA: TGCGCCAGCAGCCAAGAGGAGTTTTCTAGCACAGATACGCAGTATTTT.

This chain uses TRBV6-8 with TRBJ1-1, with a tentative D call TRBD1 (6 bases). Trimming left V 2 bases short and J 3 bases short, with 19 bases between. Germline V gene data show CDR1 as MNHGY and CDR2 as SAAAGT. There are 17 residues in the CDR3. CDR3 coding DNA: TGTGCCAGCAGTTACCTTTTCGTGGGGGGCGGCGACACTGAAGCTTTCTTT. This gives the protein CASSYLFVGGGDTEAFF.

The rearrangement uses TRBV18 and TRBJ1-1; perhaps TRBD1 as D (6 bases). The germline V gene has CDR1 KGHSH and CDR2 LQKENI. The CDR3 totals 12 residues. V was shortened by 8 bases and J by 5 bases, with 12 bases between the two germline ends. As DNA, the CDR3 is TGTGCCAGCGGGGGGCGAAGGACTGAAGCTTTCTTT. This codes for CASGGRRTEAFF.

V is TRBV7-9 and J is TRBJ2-2; D not resolved. The CDR3 extends over 13 amino acids. CDR1 is SEHNR and CDR2 is FQNEAQ in the germline V gene (reference sequence). Trimming took 8 bases from V and 0 from J, leaving 7 bases between them. Here the CDR3 DNA reads TGTGCCAGCGGGCTAACGAACACCGGGGAGCTGTTTTTT. As protein: CASGLTNTGELFF.

This clonotype occurred a few times. This chain connects TRBV18 to TRBJ1-3; the D gene is possibly TRBD1 (5 bases). Trimming left V 8 bases short and J 0 bases short, with 11 bases between. CDR3 size: 14 residues. Germline V CDR1 and CDR2: KGHSH, LQKENI. The CDR3: CASTSGISGNTIYF. The DNA for the CDR3 is TGTGCCAGCACTTCAGGGATCTCTGGAAACACCATATATTTT.

This clonotype came up a few times. The V and J genes are TRBV10-3 and TRBJ2-3; tentatively, D is TRBD2 (6 bases). The CDR3 has 16 amino acids. V dropped 0 bases and J dropped 2 bases, with 12 bases sitting between them. From germline, CDR1 is ENHRY and CDR2 SYGVKD. The CDR3 region is CAISESSGGLTDTQYF. The CDR3 DNA sequence: TGTGCCATCAGTGAGTCTTCCGGGGGACTCACAGATACGCAGTATTTT.

This clonotype was counted ten times or more. This rearrangement joins TRBV5-4 to TRBJ1-1, with D hard to call. Trimming took off 4 bases at V and 3 bases at J, with 22 bases between the two ends. The CDR3 has 17 amino acids. Germline lookup yields CDR1 SGHNT and CDR2 YYREEE (reference sequence). CDR3 coding DNA: TGTGCCAGCAGCCAGAGCTACCAAAGGGCTTCGGACACTGAAGCTTTCTTT. Translated: CASSQSYQRASDTEAFF. The whole variable domain, filled in from reference TRBV5-4 and TRBJ1-1, reads ETGVTQSPTHLIKTRGQQVTLRCSSQSGHNTVSWYQQALGQGPQFIFQYYREEENGRGNFPPRFSGLQFPNYSSELNVNALELDDSALYLCASSQSYQRASDTEAFFGQGTRLTVV.

This clonotype was recorded at least ten times. The V call is TRBV5-1, the J call TRBJ2-2; no clear D. CDR1 is SGHRS, CDR2 YFSETQ, per germline. The CDR3 extends over 15 amino acids. V lost 1 base and J lost 4, with 11 bases in between. CDR3 residues: CASSLSLVITGELFF. CDR3 nucleotide sequence: TGCGCCAGCAGCTTGAGCCTAGTTATCACCGGGGAGCTGTTTTTT.

This sequence joins TRBV5-1 and TRBJ2-3, with TRBD2 matching 8 bases. The CDR3 runs to 17 residues. V shed 4 bases and J 0 bases; nucleotides not matched to a gene: 10. Germline-derived CDR1 and CDR2 are SGHRS and YFSETQ. As DNA, the CDR3 is TGCGCCAGCAGCCTGACTATAGCGGGGCCCAGCACAGATACGCAGTATTTT. Translation gives CASSLTIAGPSTDTQYF. The complete variable domain, with remaining parts taken from reference TRBV5-1 and TRBJ2-3, reads KAGVTQTPRYLIKTRGQQVTLSCSPISGHRSVSWYQQTPGQGLQFLFEYFSETQRNKGNFPGRFSGRQFSNSRSEMNVSTLELGDSALYLCASSLTIAGPSTDTQYFGPGTRLTVL.